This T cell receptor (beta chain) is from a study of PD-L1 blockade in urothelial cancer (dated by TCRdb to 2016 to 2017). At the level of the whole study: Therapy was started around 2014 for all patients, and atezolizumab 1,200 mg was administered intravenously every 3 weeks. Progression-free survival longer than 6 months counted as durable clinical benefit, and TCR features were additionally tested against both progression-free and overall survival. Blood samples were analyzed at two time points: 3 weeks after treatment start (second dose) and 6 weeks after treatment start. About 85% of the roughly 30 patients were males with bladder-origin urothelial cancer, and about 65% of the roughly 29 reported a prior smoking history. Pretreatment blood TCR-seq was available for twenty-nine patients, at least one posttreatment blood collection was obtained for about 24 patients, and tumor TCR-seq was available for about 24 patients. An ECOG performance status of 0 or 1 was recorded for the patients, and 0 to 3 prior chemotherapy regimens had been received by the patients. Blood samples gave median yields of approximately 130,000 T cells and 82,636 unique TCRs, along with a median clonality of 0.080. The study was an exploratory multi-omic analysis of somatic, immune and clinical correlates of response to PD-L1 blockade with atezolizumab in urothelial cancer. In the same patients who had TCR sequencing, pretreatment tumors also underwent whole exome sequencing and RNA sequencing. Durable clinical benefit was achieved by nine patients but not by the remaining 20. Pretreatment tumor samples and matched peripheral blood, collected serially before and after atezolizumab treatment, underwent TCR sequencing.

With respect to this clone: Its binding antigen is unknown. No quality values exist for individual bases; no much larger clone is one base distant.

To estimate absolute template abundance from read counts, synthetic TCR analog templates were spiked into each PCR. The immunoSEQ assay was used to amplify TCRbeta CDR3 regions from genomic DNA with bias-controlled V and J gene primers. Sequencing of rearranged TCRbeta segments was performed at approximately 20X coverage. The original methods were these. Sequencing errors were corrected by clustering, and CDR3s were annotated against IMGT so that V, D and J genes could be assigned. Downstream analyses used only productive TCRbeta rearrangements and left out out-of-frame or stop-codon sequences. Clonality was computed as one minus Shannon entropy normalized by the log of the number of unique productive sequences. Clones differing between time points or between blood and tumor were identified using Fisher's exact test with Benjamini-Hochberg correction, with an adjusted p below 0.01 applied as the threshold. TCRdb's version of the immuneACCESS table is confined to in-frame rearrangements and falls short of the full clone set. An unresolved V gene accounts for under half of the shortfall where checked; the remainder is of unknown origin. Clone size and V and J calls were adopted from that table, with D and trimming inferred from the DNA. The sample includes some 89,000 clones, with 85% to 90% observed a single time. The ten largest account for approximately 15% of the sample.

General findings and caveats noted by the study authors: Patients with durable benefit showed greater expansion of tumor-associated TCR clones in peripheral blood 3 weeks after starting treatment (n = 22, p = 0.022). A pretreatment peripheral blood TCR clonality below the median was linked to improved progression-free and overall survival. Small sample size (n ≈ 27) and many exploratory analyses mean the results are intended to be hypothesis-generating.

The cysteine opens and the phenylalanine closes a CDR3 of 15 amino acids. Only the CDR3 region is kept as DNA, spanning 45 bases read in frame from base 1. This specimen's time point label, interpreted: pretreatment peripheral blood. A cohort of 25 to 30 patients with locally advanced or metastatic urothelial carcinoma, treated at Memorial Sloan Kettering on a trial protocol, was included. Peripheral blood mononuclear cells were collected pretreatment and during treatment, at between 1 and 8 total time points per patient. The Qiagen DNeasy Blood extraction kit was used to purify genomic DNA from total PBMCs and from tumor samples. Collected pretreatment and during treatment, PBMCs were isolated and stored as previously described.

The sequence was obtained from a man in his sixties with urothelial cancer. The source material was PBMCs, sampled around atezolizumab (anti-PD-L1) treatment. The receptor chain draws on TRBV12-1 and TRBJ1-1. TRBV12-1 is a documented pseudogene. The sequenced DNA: TGTGCCAGCAGCCCCCAGCCCAAGGGAGTGCCTGAAGCTTTCTTT. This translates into CASSPQPKGVPEAFF.